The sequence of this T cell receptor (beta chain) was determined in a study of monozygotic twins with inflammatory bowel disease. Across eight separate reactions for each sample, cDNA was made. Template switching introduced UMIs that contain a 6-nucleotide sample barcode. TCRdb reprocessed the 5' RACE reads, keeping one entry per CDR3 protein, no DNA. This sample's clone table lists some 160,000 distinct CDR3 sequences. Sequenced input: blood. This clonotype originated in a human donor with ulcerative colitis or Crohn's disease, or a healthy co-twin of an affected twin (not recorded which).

CDR3 sequence reads: CASSLRGGGLSTDTQYF. The chain carries TRBV3-1 and TRBJ2-3; TCRdb outputs TRBD2, but without DNA this stays unchecked. Looked up from germline, CDR1 is LGHDT and CDR2 is YNNKEL (reference sequence). The CDR3 length is 17 residues.